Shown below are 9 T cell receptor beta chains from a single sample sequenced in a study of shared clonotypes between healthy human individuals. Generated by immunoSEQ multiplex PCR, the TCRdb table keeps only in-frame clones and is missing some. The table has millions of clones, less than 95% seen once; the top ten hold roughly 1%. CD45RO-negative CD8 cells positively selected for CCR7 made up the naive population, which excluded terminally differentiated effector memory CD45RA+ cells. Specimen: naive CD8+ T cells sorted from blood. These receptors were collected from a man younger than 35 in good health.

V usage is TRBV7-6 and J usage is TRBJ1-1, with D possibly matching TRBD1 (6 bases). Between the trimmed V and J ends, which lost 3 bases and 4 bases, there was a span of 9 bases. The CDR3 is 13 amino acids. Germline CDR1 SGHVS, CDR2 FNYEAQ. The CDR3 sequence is CASSLGHPTEAFF. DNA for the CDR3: TGTGCCAGCAGCTTGGGACACCCCACTGAAGCTTTCTTT. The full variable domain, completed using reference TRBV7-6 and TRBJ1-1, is GAGVSQSPRYKVTKRGQDVALRCDPISGHVSLYWYRQALGQGPEFLTYFNYEAQQDKSGLPNDRFSAERPEGSISTLTIQRTEQRDSAMYRCASSLGHPTEAFFGQGTRLTVV.

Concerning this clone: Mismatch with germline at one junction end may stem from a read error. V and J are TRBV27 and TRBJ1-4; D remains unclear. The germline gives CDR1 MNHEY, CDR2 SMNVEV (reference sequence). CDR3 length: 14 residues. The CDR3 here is CASSFGGSNERLFF. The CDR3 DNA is TGTGCCAGCAGTTTTGGCGGGAGTAATGAAAGACTGTTTTTT.

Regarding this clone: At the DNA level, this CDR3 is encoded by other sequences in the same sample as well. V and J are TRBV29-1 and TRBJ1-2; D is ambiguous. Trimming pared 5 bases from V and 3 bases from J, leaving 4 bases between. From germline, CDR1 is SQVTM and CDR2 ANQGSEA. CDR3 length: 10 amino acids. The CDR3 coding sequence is TGCAGCGTTTTAGACTATGGCTACACCTTC. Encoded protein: CSVLDYGYTF.

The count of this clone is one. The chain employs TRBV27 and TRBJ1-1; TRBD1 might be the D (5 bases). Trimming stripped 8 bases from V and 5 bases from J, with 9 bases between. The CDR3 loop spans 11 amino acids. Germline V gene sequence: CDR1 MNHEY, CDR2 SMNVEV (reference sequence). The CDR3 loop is CASLGGTEAFF. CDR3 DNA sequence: TGTGCCAGCCTTGGGGGAACTGAAGCTTTCTTT.

The CDR3 DNA reads TGTGCCAGCAGTTTATCGGGGGGGGAATACTATGGCTACACCTTC. It encodes CASSLSGGEYYGYTF. This chain joins TRBV27 and TRBJ1-2; the D gene is possibly TRBD1 (5 bases). The CDR3 is 15 amino acids. CDR1 is MNHEY and CDR2 is SMNVEV in the germline V gene (reference sequence). The V gene lost 0 bases and the J gene lost 3 bases, with 11 bases spanning the gap.

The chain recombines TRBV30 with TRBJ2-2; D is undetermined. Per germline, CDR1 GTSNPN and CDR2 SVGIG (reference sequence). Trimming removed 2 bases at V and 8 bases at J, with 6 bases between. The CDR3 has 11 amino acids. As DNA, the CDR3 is TGTGCCTGGAGTATCGGAGGGGAGCTGTTTTTT. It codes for CAWSIGGELFF.

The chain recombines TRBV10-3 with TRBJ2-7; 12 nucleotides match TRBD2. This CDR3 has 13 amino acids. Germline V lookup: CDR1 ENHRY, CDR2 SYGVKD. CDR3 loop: CAARGLAGYEQYF. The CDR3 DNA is TGTGCGGCCAGGGGACTAGCGGGCTACGAGCAGTACTTC.

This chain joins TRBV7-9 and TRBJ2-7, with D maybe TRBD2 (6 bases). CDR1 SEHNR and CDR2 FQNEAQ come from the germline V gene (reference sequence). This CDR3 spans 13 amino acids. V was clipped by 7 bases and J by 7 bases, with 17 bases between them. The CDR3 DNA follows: TGTGCCAGCACTTTATACCCTGGGGGGGAGCAGTACTTC. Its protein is CASTLYPGGEQYF.

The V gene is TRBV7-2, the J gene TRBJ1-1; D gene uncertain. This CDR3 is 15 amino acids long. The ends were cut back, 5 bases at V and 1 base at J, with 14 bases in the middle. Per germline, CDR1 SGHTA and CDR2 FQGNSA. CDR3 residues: CASSLNRAENTEAFF. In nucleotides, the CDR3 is TGTGCCAGCAGCCTGAACCGGGCAGAGAACACTGAAGCTTTCTTT.